This T cell receptor beta chain was identified during a study of cytomegalovirus exposure and HLA in healthy donors. Concerning this clone: Antigen unknown.

This CDR3 has 13 amino acids. Germline values: CDR1 SQVTM, CDR2 ANQGSEA. J lost 3 bases, V lost 0 bases, and 1 base had no gene match. Vbeta (60) and Jbeta (13) primers were used in the PCR. This table comes from immunoSEQ multiplex PCR, and its TCRdb copy is limited to in-frame clones, with some not included. The table lists over 150,000 clones, approximately 80% of them singletons. Findings of the study overall: The study put under 200 TCR beta chains on its list as cytomegalovirus-associated. A later analysis showed HLA-associated TCR beta chains outstripping equally common others in clonal expansion. As a later analysis revealed, the rate of TCR association differed by HLA locus, with DRB1 most and HLA-C fewest. Under in vitro conditions, a few CMV-associated chains were confirmed as specific for CMV antigens.

The receptor's source is a woman in her 30s in good health and CMV-seropositive. V is TRBV29-1 and J is TRBJ2-7; the match to TRBD1 covers 8 bases. Sequenced material: PBMCs. In DNA form, the CDR3 reads TGCAGCGTTGAAGACAGGGGGCACTACGAGCAGTACTTC. Protein sequence: CSVEDRGHYEQYF.